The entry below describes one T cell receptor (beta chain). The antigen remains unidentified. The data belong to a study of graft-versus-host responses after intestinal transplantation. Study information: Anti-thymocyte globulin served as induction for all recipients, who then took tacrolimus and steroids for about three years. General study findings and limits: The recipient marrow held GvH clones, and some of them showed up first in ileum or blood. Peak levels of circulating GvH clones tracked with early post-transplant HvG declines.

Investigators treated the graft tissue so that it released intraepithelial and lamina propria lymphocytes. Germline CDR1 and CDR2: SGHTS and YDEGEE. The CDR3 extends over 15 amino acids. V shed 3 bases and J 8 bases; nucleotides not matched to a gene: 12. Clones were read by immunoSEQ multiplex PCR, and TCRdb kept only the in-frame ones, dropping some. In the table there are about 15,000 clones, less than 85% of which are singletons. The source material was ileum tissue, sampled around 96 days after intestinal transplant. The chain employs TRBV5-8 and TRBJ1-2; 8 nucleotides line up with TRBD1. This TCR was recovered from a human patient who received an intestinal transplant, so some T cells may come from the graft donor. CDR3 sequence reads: CASSWRGQAGVGYTF. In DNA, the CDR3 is TGTGCCAGCAGCTGGAGGGGACAGGCCGGCGTGGGCTACACCTTC.